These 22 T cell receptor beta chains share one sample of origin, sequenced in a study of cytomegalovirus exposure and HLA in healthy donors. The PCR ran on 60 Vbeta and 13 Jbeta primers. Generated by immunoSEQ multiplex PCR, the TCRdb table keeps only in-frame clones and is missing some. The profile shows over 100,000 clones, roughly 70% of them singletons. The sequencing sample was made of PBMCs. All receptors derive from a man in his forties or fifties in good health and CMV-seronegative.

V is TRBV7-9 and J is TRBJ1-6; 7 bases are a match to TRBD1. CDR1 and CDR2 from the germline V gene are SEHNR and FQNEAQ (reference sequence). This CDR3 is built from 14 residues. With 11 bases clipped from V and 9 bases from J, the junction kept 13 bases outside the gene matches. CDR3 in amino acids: CAPRATGLGSPLHF. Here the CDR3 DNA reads TGTGCCCCTAGAGCGACAGGGCTGGGTTCACCCCTCCACTTT.

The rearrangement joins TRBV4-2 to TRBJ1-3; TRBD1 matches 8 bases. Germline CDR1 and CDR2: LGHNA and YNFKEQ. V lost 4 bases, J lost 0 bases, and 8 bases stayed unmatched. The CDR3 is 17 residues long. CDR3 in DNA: TGTGCCAGCAGCCGCTACCGGACAGGGCTCTCTGGAAACACCATATATTTT. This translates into CASSRYRTGLSGNTIYF.

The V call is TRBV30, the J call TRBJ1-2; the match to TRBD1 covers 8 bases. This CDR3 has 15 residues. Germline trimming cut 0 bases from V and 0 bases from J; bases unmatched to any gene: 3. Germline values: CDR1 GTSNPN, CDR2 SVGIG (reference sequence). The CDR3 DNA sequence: TGTGCCTGGAGTGTTCAGGGGGCGCCTAACTATGGCTACACCTTC. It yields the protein CAWSVQGAPNYGYTF.

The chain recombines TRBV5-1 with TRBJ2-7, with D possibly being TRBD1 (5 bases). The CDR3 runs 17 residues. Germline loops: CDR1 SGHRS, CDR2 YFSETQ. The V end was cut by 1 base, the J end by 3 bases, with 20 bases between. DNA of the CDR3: TGCGCCAGCAGCTTGCGAGGTGTTCCAGGGCAGCTCTACGAGCAGTACTTC. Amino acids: CASSLRGVPGQLYEQYF.

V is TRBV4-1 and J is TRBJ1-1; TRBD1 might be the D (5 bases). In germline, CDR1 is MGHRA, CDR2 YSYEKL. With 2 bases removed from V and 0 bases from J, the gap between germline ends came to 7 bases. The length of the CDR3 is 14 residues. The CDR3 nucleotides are TGCGCCAGCAGCCAACAGGGTATGAACACTGAAGCTTTCTTT. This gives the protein CASSQQGMNTEAFF.

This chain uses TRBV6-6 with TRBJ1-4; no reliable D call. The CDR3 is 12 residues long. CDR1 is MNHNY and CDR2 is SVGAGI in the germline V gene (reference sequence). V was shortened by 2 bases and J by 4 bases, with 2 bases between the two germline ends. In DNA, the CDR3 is TGTGCCAGCAGTTACCTTAATGAAAAACTGTTTTTT. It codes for CASSYLNEKLFF.

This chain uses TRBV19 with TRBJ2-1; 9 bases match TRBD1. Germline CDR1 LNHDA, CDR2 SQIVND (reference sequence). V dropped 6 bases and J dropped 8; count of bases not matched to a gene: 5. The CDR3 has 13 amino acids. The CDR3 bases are TGTGCCAGTAGGGGGGACAGGGATGATGAGCAGTTCTTC. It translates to CASRGDRDDEQFF.

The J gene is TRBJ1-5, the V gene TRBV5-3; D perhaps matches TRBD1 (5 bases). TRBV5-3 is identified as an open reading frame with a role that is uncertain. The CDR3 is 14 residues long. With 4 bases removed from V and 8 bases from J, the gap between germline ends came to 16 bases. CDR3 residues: CARSPPGPEKPQHF. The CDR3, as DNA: TGTGCCAGAAGCCCACCAGGGCCCGAAAAGCCCCAGCATTTT.

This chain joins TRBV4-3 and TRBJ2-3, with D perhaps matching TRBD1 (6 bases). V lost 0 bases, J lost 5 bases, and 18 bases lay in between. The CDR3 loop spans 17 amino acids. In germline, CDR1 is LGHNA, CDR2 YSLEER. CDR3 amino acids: CASSQEPQWGPKDTQYF. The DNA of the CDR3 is TGCGCCAGCAGCCAAGAGCCTCAGTGGGGGCCAAAAGATACGCAGTATTTT.

For the CDR3, the DNA is TGTGCCAGCAGTTACTCGCCGGAGAACACAGATACGCAGTATTTT. It encodes CASSYSPENTDTQYF. This rearrangement joins TRBV6-5 to TRBJ2-3; D is unclear. There are 15 residues in the CDR3. Trimming shortened V by 0 bases and J by 2 bases, and 9 bases separated the two germline ends. The germline V gene has CDR1 MNHEY and CDR2 SVGAGI.

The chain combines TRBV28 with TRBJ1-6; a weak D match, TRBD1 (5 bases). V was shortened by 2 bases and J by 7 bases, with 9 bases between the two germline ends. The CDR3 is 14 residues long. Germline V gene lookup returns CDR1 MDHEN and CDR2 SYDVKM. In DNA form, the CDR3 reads TGTGCCAGCAGTTTAATCCAGGGAAATTCACCCCTCCACTTT. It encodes CASSLIQGNSPLHF.

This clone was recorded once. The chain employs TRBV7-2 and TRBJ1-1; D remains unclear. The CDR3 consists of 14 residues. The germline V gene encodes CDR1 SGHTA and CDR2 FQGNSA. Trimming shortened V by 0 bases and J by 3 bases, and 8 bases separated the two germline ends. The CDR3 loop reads CASSLARTYTEAFF. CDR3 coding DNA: TGTGCCAGCAGCTTAGCGAGGACTTACACTGAAGCTTTCTTT. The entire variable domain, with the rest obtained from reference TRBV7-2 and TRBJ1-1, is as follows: GAGVSQSPSNKVTEKGKDVELRCDPISGHTALYWYRQSLGQGLEFLIYFQGNSAPDKSGLPSDRFSAERTGGSVSTLTIQRTQQEDSAVYLCASSLARTYTEAFFGQGTRLTVV.

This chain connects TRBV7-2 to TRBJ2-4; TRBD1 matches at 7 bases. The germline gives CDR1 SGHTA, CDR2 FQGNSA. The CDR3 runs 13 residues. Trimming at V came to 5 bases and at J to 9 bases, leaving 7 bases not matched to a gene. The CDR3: CASSPRQGGIQYF. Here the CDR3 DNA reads TGTGCCAGCAGCCCGAGACAGGGTGGCATTCAGTACTTC. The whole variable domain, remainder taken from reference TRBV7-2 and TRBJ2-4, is GAGVSQSPSNKVTEKGKDVELRCDPISGHTALYWYRQSLGQGLEFLIYFQGNSAPDKSGLPSDRFSAERTGGSVSTLTIQRTQQEDSAVYLCASSPRQGGIQYFGAGTRLSVL.

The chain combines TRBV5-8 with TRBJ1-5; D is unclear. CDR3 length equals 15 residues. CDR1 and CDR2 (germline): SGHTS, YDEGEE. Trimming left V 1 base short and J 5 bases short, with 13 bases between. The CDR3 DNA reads TGTGCCAGCAGCTTGAGGGCGGGGAGGCATCAGCCCCAGCATTTT. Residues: CASSLRAGRHQPQHF.

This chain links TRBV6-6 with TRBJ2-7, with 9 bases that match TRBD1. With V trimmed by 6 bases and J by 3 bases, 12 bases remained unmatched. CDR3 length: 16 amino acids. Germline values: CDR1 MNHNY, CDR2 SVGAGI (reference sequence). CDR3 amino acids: CASSLRGTGPNYEQYF. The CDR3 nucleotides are TGTGCCAGCAGCCTACGAGGGACAGGGCCCAACTACGAGCAGTACTTC.

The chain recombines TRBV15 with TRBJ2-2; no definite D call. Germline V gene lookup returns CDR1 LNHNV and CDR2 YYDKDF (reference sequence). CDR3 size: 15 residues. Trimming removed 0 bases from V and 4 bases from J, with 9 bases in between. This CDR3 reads CATSREGAGTGELFF. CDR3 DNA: TGTGCCACCAGCAGAGAGGGTGCAGGCACCGGGGAGCTGTTTTTT. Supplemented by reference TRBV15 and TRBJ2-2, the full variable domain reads DAMVIQNPRYQVTQFGKPVTLSCSQTLNHNVMYWYQQKSSQAPKLLFHYYDKDFNNEADTPDNFQSRRPNTSFCFLDIRSPGLGDTAMYLCATSREGAGTGELFFGEGSRLTVL.

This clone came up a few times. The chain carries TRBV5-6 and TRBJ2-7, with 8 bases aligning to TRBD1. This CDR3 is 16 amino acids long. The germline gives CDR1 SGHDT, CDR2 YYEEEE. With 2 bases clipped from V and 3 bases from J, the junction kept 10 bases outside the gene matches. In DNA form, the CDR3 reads TGTGCCAGCAGCTTCTCCATAGGACAGGGAAGCTACGAGCAGTACTTC. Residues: CASSFSIGQGSYEQYF.

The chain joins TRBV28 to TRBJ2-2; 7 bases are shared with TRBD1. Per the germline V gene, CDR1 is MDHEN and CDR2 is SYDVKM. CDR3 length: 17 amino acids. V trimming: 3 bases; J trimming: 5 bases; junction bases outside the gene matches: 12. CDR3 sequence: CASSFERTGARTGELFF. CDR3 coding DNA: TGTGCCAGCAGTTTTGAAAGGACAGGTGCAAGGACCGGGGAGCTGTTTTTT.

The CDR3 protein is CSVDYQGEAFF. In DNA form, the CDR3 reads TGCAGCGTTGATTACCAGGGCGAAGCTTTCTTT. The rearrangement uses TRBV29-1 and TRBJ1-1; weak D call: TRBD1 (5 bases). Germline assignment: CDR1 SQVTM and CDR2 ANQGSEA. The V end was cut by 3 bases, the J end by 8 bases, with 10 bases between. The CDR3 length is 11 residues.

CDR3 DNA sequence: TGTGCCAGCAGCCTCAATGGACTAGCGGGGAGCTCCTACGAGCAGTACTTC. The encoded protein is CASSLNGLAGSSYEQYF. J is TRBJ2-7 and V is TRBV5-6; 12 nucleotides match TRBD2. With V trimmed by 4 bases and J by 0 bases, 8 bases remained unmatched. Germline-derived CDR1 and CDR2 are SGHDT and YYEEEE. The length of the CDR3 is 17 residues.

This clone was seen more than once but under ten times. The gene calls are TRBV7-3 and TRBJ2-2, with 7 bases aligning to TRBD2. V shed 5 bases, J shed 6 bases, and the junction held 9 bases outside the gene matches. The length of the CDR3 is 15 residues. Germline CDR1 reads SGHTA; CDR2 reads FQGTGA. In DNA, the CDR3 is TGTGCCAGCAGCCTCTCCTCAGGGAGGGCCGGGGAGCTGTTTTTT. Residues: CASSLSSGRAGELFF.

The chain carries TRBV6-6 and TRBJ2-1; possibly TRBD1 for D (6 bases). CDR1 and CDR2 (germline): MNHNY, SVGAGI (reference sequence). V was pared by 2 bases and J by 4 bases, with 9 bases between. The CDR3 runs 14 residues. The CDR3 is CASSYEGVYNEQFF. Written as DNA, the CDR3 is TGTGCCAGCAGTTACGAGGGGGTTTACAATGAGCAGTTCTTC.